A selection of T cell receptor beta chains follows, all from one sample in a study of blood T cell repertoires in COVID-19. Measured with immunoSEQ multiplex PCR; TCRdb has only the in-frame clones, and not every one. Found here are 450,000 to 500,000 clones, 70% to 90% of them singletons; the top ten hold approximately 8%. The specimen sequenced was PBMCs or T cells enriched from blood (not recorded which). The receptors come from a woman aged 60 to 75 who had recovered from COVID-19. Both conserved end residues are part of each CDR3. A D gene is named only where the DNA matches it firmly.

NA,TRBJ1-5,TRBV7-2,CASSFPGNNQPQHF
TRBD1,TRBJ2-5,TRBV6-2/TRBV6-3,CASSNRQGQTQYF
TRBD2,TRBJ2-1,TRBV5-1,CASTRGDSSYNEQFF
NA,TRBJ2-7,TRBV5-1,CASSFGPYEQYF
NA,TRBJ2-3,TRBV2,CASSPQRASTDTQYF
TRBD1,TRBJ1-2,TRBV5-6,CASSGPGQGNYGYTF
NA,TRBJ2-2,TRBV5-1,CASSLAASSSTGELFF
TRBD1,TRBJ1-4,TRBV19,CASSIGQGDEKLFF
NA,TRBJ1-3,TRBV3-1/TRBV3-2,CASTRKQGTGNTIYF
TRBD1,TRBJ1-1,TRBV6-1,CASSEVDRANTEAFF
TRBD1,TRBJ2-3,TRBV24-1,CATSDRGRTDTQYF
TRBD1,TRBJ2-3,TRBV5-6,CASSLRDRGTRGTATQYF
NA,TRBJ2-7,TRBV18,CASSPRRGSYEQYF
TRBD1,TRBJ2-7,TRBV3-1/TRBV3-2,CASSPRDRGWHGQYF
NA,TRBJ1-2,TRBV21-1,CASSKVQRYGYTF
NA,TRBJ1-1,TRBV9,CASSVGRNTEAFF
TRBD2,TRBJ2-3,TRBV7-6,CASSSYSGVTNF
NA,TRBJ1-6,TRBV6-5,CASRPDRPNSPLHF
NA,TRBJ2-2,TRBV7-8,CASSLLRGLILGSGELFF
TRBD1,TRBJ1-1,TRBV7-8,CASSPQQGKAEAFF
TRBD2,TRBJ2-3,TRBV24-1,CATSDLGGGWADTQYF
NA,TRBJ1-2,TRBV6-5,CASSYFISQDIYGYTF
TRBD2,TRBJ2-2,TRBV4-1,CASSPLGAGGHDTGELFF
NA,TRBJ1-6,TRBV5-1,CASSLATGTNSPLHF
NA,TRBJ1-6,TRBV9,CASSATQGSYNSPLHF
TRBD1,TRBJ2-7,TRBV6-5,CASSSGTGEQYF
TRBD2,TRBJ2-1,TRBV7-2,CASSSSGGAAQFF
TRBD2,TRBJ2-3,TRBV7-2,CASSRLATDTQYF
TRBD1,TRBJ1-2,TRBV9,CASSVGGQGAGGNYGYTF
NA,TRBJ1-2,TRBV6-5,CASRAPAGGYTF
NA,TRBJ2-7,TRBV7-9,CASSLVLTPSYEQYF
TRBD1,TRBJ2-7,TRBV6-5,CASREGTGGHPEQYF
NA,TRBJ2-2,TRBV4-1,CASSSYKHGELFF
NA,TRBJ1-5,TRBV6-5,CASRPTGTSNQPQHF
NA,TRBJ2-7,TRBV12-5,CASAPVDTGSYEQYF
TRBD1,TRBJ1-1,TRBV7-6,CASSLSGGITEAFF
NA,TRBJ1-5,TRBV11-2,CASSSLGSQPQHF
NA,TRBJ2-6,TRBV12-5,CASSAAGANVLTF
TRBD2,TRBJ2-3,TRBV5-4,CASSLRASGGTDTQYF
NA,TRBJ2-7,TRBV21-1,CASSKEGEYGTGVDEQYF
NA,TRBJ1-1,TRBV5-8,CASSYRGGMNTEAFF
NA,TRBJ1-4,TRBV6-5,CASSYDLTGNEKLFF
TRBD1,TRBJ1-5,TRBV24-1,CATSSTGAPNQPQHF
NA,TRBJ1-5,TRBV20-1,CSASQGTQNQPQHF
NA,TRBJ1-6,TRBV2,CASSEGRSYSPLHF
TRBD1,TRBJ2-5,TRBV18,CASSPRQGTETQYF
TRBD1,TRBJ1-3,TRBV7-9,CASTRGQGNTIYF
NA,TRBJ2-3,TRBV30,CAWSGGIDITDTQYF
NA,TRBJ1-2,TRBV3-1/TRBV3-2,CASSPGELIIHYGYTF
NA,TRBJ2-2,TRBV9,CASSVGGIGAGELFF
TRBD2,TRBJ2-5,TRBV6-6,CASSYSMAGGETQYF
NA,TRBJ2-3,TRBV10-2,CASSLLAPDTQYF
NA,TRBJ1-2,TRBV7-9,CASSQGYGYTF
NA,TRBJ2-1,TRBV5-6,CASSPQGVYNEQFF
NA,TRBJ2-7,TRBV18,CASSPVSGTRGVEQYF
TRBD1,TRBJ1-3,TRBV6-5,CASRLDRGHGNTIYF
NA,TRBJ1-1,TRBV6-4,CASSDAPPTGEWRTEAFF
NA,TRBJ1-1,TRBV6-5,CASRSQGSEAFF